This T cell receptor (beta chain) stems from a study of blood T cell repertoires in COVID-19 (TCRdb year 2020). General notes on the study: Collaborator samples came from the United States, Italy and Spain and covered acute and convalescent phases of COVID-19. The material from the prospective study consisted of cDNA or gDNA derived from T cells, B-cell-depleted T cells, or PBMCs. The dataset comprised deeply sampled blood TCRbeta repertoires from subjects exposed to, actively infected with, or recovered from COVID-19. The repertoires were released in a freely available public database meant as a resource for research on the immune response to SARS-CoV-2. Samples came from the ongoing ImmuneRACE study (first 160 participants) plus 1,254 subjects from 6 global collaborators. Nearly every sample came with metadata listing a de-identified subject ID, COVID-19 status, age in years and sex. Where HLA class I and class II types were available, the types were taken from metadata supplied by the sample provider, not from assay-based typing. Here is what the overall study found, with its caveats: The quantity of clinical and demographic metadata differed by source and by participant and was supplied without curation.

Details on this clone: The clone's antigen remains unknown. No much larger clonotype is one base removed from it; base qualities were not supplied.

Inclusive of the bounding cysteine and phenylalanine, the CDR3 is 15 residues long. The retained sequence is limited to the CDR3, 45 bases, with the frame set at the first base. V is cut back by 3 bases and J by 1 base, with 3 bases in the junction unmatched. The germline V gene (reference sequence) yields SEHNR for CDR1 and FQNEAQ for CDR2. TCRbeta CDR3 regions were amplified from genomic DNA by means of the immunoSEQ Assay, a bias-controlled multiplex PCR. On the authors' methods: Within the assay, amplification of reference gene primers was used to estimate how many nucleated cells each sample contained. To quantify the absolute abundance of each unique TCRbeta CDR3 rearrangement, sequence reads were collapsed and filtered. For each sample, productive Simpson clonality was calculated as the square root of Simpson's diversity index over productive rearrangements. The clones in this table, taken by TCRdb from immuneACCESS, are in-frame only. Not every clone is retained; where verified, under half of the shortfall comes from an unresolved V gene, and the cause of the rest is unknown. That table supplies the V and J calls and clone size; D and trimming were determined from the DNA. Counted in this sample were just over 150,000 clones; approximately 87% of them appeared once. The ten most abundant clones make up around 7% of the sample.

Enrolling through a virtual design, the prospective study's participants ranged in age from roughly 18 to 95 years and lived across some 23 United States geographic areas. Cohort assignment in the prospective study relied on participant-reported clinical history from a screening survey and a study questionnaire. ImmuneRACE Cohort 3 recovered participants were defined by two consecutive negative NP/OP PCR tests, healthcare professional clearance, or symptom resolution. In the prospective study, mobile phlebotomists collected whole blood, serum and a nasopharyngeal or oropharyngeal swab from each participant. Over an approximately two-month period, participants in the prospective study had the option of providing additional blood draws and questionnaires. Before DNA extraction, blood samples from the prospective study were shipped at room temperature or frozen.

The rearrangement combines TRBV7-9 with TRBJ2-7; the central 10 bases match TRBD1. This sequence originates from a woman aged 50 to 60 who had recovered from COVID-19. Sequencing used PBMCs or T cells enriched from blood (not recorded which). The bases read TGTGCCAGCAGCTTCGGACAGGGGGTTTCCTACGAGCAGTACTTC. It translates to CASSFGQGVSYEQYF.